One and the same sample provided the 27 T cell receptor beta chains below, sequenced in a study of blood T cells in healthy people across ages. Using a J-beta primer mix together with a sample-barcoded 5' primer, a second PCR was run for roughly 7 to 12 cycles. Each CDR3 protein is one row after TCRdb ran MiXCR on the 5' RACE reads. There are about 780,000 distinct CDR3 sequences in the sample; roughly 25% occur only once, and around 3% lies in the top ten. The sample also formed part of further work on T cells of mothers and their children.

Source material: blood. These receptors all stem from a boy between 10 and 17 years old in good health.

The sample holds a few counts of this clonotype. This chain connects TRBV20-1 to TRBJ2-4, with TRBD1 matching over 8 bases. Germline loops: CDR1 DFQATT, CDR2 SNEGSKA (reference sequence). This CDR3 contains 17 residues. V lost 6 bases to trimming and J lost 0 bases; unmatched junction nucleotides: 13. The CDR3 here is CSAGAGGAPLAKNIQYF. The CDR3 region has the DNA TGCAGTGCAGGAGCAGGGGGCGCCCCCTTAGCCAAAAACATTCAGTACTTC.

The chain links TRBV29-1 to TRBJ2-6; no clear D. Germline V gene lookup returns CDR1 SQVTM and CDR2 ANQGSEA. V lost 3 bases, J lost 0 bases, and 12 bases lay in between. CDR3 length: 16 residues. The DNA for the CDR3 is TGCAGCGTTGACGAGACGGGCTACTCTGGGGCCAACGTCCTGACTTTC. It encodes CSVDETGYSGANVLTF. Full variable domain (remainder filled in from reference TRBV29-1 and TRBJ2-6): SAVISQKPSRDICQRGTSLTIQCQVDSQVTMMFWYRQQPGQSLTLIATANQGSEATYESGFVIDKFPISRPNLTFSTLTVSNMSPEDSSIYLCSVDETGYSGANVLTFGAGSRLTVL.

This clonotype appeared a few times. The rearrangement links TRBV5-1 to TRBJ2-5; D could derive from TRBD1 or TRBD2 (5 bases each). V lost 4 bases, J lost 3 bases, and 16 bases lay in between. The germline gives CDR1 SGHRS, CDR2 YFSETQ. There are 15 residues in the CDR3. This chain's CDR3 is CASSNRGYSEETQYF. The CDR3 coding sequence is TGCGCCAGCAGCAACCGGGGCTATTCAGAAGAGACCCAGTACTTC.

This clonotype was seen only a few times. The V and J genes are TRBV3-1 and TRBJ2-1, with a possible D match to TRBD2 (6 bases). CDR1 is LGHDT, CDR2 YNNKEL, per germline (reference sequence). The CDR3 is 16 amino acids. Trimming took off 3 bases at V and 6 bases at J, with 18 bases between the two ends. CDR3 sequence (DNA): TGTGCCAGCAGCCATTCCCGGACTAACGGGGCCAATGAGCAGTTCTTC. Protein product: CASSHSRTNGANEQFF.

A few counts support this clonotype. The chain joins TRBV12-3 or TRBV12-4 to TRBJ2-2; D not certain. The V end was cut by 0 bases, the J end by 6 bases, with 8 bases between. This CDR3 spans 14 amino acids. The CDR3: CASSLAVGAGELFF. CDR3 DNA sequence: TGTGCCAGCAGTTTAGCCGTGGGCGCCGGGGAGCTGTTTTTT.

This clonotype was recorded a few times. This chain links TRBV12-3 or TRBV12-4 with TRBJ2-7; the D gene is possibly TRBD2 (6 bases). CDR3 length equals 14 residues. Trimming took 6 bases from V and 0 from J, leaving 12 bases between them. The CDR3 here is CASSPGDLSYEQYF. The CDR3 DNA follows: TGTGCCAGCAGCCCGGGGGACCTCTCCTACGAGCAGTACTTC.

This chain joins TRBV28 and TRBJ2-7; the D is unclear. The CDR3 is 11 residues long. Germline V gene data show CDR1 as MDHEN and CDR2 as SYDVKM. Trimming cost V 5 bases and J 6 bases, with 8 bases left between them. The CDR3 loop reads CASSDMGEQYF. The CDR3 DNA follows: TGTGCCAGCAGTGACATGGGCGAGCAGTACTTC.

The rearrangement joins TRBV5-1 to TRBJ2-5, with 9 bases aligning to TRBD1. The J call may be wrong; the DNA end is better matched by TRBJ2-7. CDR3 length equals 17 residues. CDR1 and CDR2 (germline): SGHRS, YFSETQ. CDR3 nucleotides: TGCGCCAGCAGCTTGTCCCCTTTGGGACAGGGAGCGGACGAGCAGTACTTC. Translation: CASSLSPLGQGADEQYF.

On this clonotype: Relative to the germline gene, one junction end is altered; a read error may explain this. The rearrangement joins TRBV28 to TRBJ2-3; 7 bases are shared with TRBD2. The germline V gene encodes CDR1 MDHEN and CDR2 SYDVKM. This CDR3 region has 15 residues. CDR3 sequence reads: CASSLGGGTADTQYF. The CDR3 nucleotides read TGTGCCAGCAGTTTAGGCGGGGGAACCGCAGATACGCAGTACTTT.

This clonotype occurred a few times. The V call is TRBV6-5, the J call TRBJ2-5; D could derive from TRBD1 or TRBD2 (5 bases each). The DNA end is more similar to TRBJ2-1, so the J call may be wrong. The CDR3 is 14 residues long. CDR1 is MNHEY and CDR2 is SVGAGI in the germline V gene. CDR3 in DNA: TGTGCCAGCAGTCCCTTTGGGGGAAGGGATGAGCAGTTCTTC. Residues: CASSPFGGRDEQFF.

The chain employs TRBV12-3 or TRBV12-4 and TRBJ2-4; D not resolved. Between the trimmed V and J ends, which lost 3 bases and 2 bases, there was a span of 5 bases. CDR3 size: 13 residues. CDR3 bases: TGTGCCAGCAGTTTGCAGTCCAAAAACATTCAGTACTTC. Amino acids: CASSLQSKNIQYF.

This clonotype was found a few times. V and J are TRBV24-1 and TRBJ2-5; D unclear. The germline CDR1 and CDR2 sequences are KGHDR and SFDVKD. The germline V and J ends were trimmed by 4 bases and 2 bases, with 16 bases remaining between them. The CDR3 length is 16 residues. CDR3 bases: TGTGCCACCAGTGACCTACGGAAGACGGAACAAGAGACCCAGTACTTC. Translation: CATSDLRKTEQETQYF.

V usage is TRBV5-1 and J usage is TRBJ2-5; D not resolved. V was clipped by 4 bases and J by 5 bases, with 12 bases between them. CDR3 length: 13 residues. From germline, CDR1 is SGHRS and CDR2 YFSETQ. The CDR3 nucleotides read TGCGCCAGCAGCCCGTGGAACGCGGAGACCCAGTACTTC. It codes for CASSPWNAETQYF.

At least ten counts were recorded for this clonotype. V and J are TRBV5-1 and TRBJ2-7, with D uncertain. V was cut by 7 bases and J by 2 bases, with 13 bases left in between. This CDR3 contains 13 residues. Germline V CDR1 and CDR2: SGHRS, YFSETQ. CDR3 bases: TGCGCCAGCTTTGGAACCAACCCCTACGAGCAGTACTTC. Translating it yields CASFGTNPYEQYF. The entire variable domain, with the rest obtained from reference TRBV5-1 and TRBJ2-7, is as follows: KAGVTQTPRYLIKTRGQQVTLSCSPISGHRSVSWYQQTPGQGLQFLFEYFSETQRNKGNFPGRFSGRQFSNSRSEMNVSTLELGDSALYLCASFGTNPYEQYFGPGTRLTVT.

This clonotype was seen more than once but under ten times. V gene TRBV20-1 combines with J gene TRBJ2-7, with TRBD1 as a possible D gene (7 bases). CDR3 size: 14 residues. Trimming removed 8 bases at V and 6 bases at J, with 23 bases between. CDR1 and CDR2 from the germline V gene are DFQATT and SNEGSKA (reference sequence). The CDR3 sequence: CSSKGGPQGVEQYF. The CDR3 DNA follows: TGCAGTTCGAAGGGGGGCCCTCAGGGGGTCGAGCAGTACTTC.

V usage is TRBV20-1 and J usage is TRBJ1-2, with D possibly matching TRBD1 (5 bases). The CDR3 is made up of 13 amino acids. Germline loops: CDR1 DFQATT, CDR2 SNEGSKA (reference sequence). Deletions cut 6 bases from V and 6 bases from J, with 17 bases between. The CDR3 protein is CSAPRGVADGYTF. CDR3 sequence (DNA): TGCAGTGCCCCTCGGGGGGTAGCGGATGGCTACACCTTC.

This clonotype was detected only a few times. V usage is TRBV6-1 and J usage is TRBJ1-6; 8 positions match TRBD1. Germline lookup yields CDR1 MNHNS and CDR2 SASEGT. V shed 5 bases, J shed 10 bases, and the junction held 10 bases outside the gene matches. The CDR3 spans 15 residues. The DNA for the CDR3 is TGTGCCAGCAGTCGGGGAGGGACAGGATCCTCACCCCTCCACTTT. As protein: CASSRGGTGSSPLHF.

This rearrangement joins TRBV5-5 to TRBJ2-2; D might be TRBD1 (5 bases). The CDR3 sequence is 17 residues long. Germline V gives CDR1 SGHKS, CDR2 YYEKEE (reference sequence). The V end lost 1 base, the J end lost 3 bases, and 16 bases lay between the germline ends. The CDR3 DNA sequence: TGTGCCAGCAGCTTGATACGCAGGGTAACGGACACCGGGGAGCTGTTTTTT. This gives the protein CASSLIRRVTDTGELFF.

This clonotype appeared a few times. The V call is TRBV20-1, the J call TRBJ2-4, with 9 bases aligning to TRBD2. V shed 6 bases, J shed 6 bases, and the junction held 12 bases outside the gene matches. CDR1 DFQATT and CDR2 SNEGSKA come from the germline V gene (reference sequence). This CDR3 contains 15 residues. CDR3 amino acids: CSARPPAGGLNIQYF. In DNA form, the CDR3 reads TGCAGTGCAAGACCCCCAGCGGGGGGTTTAAACATTCAGTACTTC.

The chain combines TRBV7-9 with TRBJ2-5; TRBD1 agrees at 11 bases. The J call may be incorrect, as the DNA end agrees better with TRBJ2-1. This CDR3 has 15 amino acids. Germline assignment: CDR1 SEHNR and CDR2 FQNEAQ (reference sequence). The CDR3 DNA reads TGTGCCAGCAGCTTGGTGGGACAGGGGGTCAATGAGCAGTTCTTC. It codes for CASSLVGQGVNEQFF.

CDR3 in amino acids: CASSLSTSNEQFF. DNA of the CDR3: TGCGCCAGCAGCTTGAGCACCAGCAATGAGCAGTTCTTC. The V and J genes are TRBV5-1 and TRBJ2-1, with D unclear. This CDR3 comprises 13 residues. The germline V and J ends were trimmed by 1 base and 6 bases, with 8 bases remaining between them. The germline CDR1 and CDR2 sequences are SGHRS and YFSETQ.

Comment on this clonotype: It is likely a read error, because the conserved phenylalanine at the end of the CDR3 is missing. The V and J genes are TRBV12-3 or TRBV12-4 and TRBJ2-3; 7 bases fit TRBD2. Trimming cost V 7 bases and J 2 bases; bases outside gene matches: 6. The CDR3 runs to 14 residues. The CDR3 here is CASTAGGITDTQYS. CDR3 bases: TGTGCCAGCACTGCCGGGGGGATCACAGATACGCAGTATTCT.

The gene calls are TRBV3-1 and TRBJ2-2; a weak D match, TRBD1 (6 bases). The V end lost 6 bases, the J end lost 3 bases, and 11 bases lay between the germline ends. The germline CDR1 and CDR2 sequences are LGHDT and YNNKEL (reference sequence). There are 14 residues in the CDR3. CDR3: CASRPWTDTGELFF. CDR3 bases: TGTGCCAGCAGACCCTGGACAGACACCGGGGAGCTGTTTTTT.

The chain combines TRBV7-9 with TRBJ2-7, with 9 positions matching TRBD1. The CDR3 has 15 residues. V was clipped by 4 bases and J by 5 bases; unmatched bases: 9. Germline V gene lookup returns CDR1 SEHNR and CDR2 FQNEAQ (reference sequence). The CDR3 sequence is CASSSSRDRDHEQYF. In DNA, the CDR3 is TGTGCCAGCAGCTCCAGCCGGGACAGGGACCACGAGCAGTACTTC.

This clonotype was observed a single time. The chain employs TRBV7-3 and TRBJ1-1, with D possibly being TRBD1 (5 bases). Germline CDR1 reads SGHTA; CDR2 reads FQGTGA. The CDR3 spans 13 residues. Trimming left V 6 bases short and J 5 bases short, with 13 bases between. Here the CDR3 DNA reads TGTGCCAGCAGAGGGGAGGGATTGACTGAAGCTTTCTTT. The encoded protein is CASRGEGLTEAFF. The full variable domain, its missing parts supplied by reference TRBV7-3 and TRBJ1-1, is GAGVSQTPSNKVTEKGKYVELRCDPISGHTALYWYRQSLGQGPEFLIYFQGTGAADDSGLPNDRFFAVRPEGSVSTLKIQRTERGDSAVYLCASRGEGLTEAFFGQGTRLTVV.

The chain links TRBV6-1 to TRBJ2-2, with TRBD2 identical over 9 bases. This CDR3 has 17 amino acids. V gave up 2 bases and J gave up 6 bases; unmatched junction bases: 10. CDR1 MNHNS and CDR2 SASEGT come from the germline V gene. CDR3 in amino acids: CASSEYRISGGSGELFF. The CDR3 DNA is TGTGCCAGCAGTGAATATCGGATTAGCGGGGGTTCCGGGGAGCTGTTTTTT.

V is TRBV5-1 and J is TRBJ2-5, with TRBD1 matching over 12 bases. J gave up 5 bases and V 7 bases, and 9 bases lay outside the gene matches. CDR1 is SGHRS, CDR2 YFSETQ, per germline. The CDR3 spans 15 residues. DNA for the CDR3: TGCGCCAGCGGCGGGACAGGGGGCGTAGGGGAGACCCAGTACTTC. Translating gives CASGGTGGVGETQYF.